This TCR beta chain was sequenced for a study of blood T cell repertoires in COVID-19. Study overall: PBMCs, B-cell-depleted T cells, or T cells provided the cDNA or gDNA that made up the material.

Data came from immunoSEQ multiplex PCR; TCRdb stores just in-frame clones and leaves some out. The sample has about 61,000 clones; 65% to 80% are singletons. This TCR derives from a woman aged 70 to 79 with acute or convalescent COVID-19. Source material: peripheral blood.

The CDR3 region is CASSKETWYQETQYF. Written as DNA, the CDR3 is TGTGCCAGCAGTAAAGAGACTTGGTACCAAGAGACCCAGTACTTC. The rearrangement uses TRBV28 and TRBJ2-5; D remains ambiguous. V lost 5 bases and J lost 0, with 13 bases in between. This CDR3 region has 15 residues. In germline, CDR1 is MDHEN, CDR2 SYDVKM.